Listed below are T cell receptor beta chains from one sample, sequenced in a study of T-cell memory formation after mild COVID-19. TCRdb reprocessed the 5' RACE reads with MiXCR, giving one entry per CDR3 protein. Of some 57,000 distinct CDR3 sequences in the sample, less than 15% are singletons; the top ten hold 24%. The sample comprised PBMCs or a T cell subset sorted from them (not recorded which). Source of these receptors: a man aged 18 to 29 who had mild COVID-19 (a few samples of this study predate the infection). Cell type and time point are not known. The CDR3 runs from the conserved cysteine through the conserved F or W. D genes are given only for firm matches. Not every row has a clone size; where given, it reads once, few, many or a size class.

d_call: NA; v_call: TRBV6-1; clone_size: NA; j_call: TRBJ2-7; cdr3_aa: CASNADGREPYEQYF; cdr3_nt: TGTGCCAGCAATGCGGACGGTCGTGAACCCTACGAGCAGTACTTC
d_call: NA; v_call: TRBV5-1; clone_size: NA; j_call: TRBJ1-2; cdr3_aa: CASSLADVAYGYTF; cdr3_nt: TGCGCCAGCAGCTTGGCGGATGTTGCCTATGGCTACACCTTC
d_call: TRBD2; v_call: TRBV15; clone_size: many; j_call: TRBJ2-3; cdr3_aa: CATSRAGTSGATDTQYF; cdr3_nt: TGTGCCACCAGCAGAGCGGGGACTAGCGGGGCCACAGATACGCAGTATTTT
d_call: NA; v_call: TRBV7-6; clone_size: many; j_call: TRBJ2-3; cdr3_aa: CASSLSGRGTQYF; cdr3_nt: TGTGCCAGCAGTCTTAGCGGTAGGGGGACGCAGTATTTT
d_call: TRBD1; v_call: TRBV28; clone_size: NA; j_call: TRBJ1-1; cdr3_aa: CASSGPGTGSFF; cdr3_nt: TGTGCCAGCAGTGGACCCGGGACAGGGTCTTTCTTT
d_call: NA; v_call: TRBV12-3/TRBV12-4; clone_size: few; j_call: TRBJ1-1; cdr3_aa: CASSPTGNTEAFF; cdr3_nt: TGTGCCAGCAGCCCGACGGGGAACACTGAAGCTTTCTTT
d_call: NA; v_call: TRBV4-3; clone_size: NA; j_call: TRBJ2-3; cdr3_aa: CASSHSDGSDTDTQYF; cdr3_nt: TGCGCCAGCAGCCATTCGGACGGTTCAGACACAGATACGCAGTATTTT
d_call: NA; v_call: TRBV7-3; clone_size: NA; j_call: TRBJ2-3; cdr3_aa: CASSPPGSDTQYF; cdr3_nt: TGTGCCAGCAGCCCCCCTGGCTCCGATACGCAGTATTTT
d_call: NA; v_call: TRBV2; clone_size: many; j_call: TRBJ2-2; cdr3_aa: CASSEGKNTGELFF; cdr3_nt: TGTGCCAGCAGTGAAGGCAAGAACACCGGGGAGCTGTTTTTT
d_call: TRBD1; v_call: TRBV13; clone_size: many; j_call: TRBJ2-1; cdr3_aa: CASSLGQGYYNEQFF; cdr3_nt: TGTGCCAGCAGCCTTGGACAGGGCTACTACAATGAGCAGTTCTTC
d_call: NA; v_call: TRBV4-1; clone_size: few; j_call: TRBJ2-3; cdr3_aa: CASSKLDRLTDTQYF; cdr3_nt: TGCGCCAGCAGCAAGCTAGACAGATTAACAGATACGCAGTATTTT
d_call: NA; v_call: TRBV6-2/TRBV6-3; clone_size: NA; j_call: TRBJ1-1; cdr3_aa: CASGLGGTEAFF; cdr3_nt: TGTGCCAGCGGACTGGGGGGGACTGAAGCTTTCTTT
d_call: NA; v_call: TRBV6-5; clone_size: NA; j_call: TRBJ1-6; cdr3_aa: CASSYSAGANSPLHF; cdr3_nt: TGTGCCAGCAGTTACTCCGCAGGGGCGAATTCACCCCTCCACTTT
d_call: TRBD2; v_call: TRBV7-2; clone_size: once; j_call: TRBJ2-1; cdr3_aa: CASSFTGTRYNEQFF; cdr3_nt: TGTGCCAGCAGCTTCACCGGGACTAGATACAATGAGCAGTTCTTC
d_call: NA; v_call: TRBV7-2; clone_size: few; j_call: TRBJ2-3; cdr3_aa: CASSANGGAPTDTQYF; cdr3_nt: TGTGCCAGCAGTGCAAATGGGGGGGCCCCCACAGATACGCAGTATTTT
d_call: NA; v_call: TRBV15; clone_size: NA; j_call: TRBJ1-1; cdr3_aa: CATSGTGPGTEAFF; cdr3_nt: TGTGCCACCAGCGGGACGGGGCCAGGGACTGAAGCTTTCTTT
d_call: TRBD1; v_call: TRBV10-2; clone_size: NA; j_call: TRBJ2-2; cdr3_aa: CASRDGQGSTGELFF; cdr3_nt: TGCGCCAGCAGGGACGGACAGGGATCCACCGGGGAGCTGTTTTTT
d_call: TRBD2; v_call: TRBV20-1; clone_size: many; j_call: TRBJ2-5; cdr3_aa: CSVERGGGLGETQYF; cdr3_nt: TGCAGTGTGGAGCGGGGGGGCGGTCTAGGAGAGACCCAGTACTTC
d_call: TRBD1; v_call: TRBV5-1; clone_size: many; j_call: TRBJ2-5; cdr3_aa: CASSPRTGRETQYF; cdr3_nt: TGCGCCAGCAGCCCCAGGACAGGGCGAGAGACCCAGTACTTC
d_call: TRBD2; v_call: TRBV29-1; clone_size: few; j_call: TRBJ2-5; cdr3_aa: CSVLGGLAGETQYF; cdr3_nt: TGCAGCGTTCTCGGAGGACTAGCGGGTGAGACCCAGTACTTC
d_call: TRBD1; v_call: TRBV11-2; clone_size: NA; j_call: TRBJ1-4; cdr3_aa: CASSNPGTGLFF; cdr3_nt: TGTGCCAGCAGCAACCCCGGGACAGGGCTGTTTTTT
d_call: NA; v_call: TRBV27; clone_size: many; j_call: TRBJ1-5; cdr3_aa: CASGLRSGANNQPQHF; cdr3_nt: TGTGCCAGCGGTTTAAGGTCGGGGGCGAATAATCAGCCCCAGCATTTT